The entry below gives a single T cell receptor beta chain sequence along with its context. The CDR3 length is 14 residues. Germline-derived CDR1 and CDR2 are MNHEY and SMNVEV (reference sequence). The germline V and J ends were trimmed by 5 bases and 3 bases, with 11 bases remaining between them. This record belongs to a study of blood T cells in healthy people across ages. PCR was performed a second time for about 7 to 11 cycles using a sample-barcoded 5' primer and a J-beta primer mix. A single record per CDR3 protein comes from TCRdb applying MiXCR to the 5' RACE reads. The repertoire holds 1.5 million to 2 million distinct CDR3 sequences, with 35% to 50% as singletons.

The genes are TRBV27 and TRBJ1-5; D may be TRBD1 (5 bases). The receptor's source is a human donor in good health. The source material was blood. The CDR3 sequence: CASSDGATNQPQHF. In DNA, the CDR3 is TGTGCCAGCAGTGACGGGGCGACCAATCAGCCCCAGCATTTT.